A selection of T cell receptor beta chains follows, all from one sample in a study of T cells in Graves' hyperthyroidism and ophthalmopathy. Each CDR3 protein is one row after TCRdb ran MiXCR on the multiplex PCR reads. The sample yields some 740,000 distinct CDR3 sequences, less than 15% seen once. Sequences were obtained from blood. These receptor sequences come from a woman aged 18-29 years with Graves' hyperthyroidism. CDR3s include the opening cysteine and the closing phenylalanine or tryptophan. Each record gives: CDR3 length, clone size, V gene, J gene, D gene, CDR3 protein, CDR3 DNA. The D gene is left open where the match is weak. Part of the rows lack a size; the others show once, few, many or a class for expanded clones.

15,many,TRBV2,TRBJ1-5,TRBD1,CASGGTVDSNQPQHF,TGTGCCAGCGGCGGGACAGTAGATAGCAATCAGCCCCAGCATTTT
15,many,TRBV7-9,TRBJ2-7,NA,CASSLVAQSSYEQYF,TGTGCCAGCAGCTTAGTGGCCCAGAGCTCCTACGAGCAGTACTTC
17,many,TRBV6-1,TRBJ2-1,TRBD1,CASSPRTGPVSYNEQFF,TGTGCCAGCAGTCCTCGGACAGGACCGGTATCCTACAATGAGCAGTTCTTC
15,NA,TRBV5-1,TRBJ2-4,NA,CASSLGVGGKNIQYF,TGCGCCAGCAGCTTGGGAGTAGGGGGCAAAAACATTCAGTACTTC
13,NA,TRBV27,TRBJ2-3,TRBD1,CASWGQGIDTQYF,TGTGCCAGTTGGGGACAGGGAATAGATACGCAGTATTTT
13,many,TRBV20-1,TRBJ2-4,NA,CSARDGAKNIQYF,TGCAGTGCTAGAGACGGAGCCAAAAACATTCAGTACTTC
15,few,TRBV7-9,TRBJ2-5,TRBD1,CASSLVGQAQETQYF,TGTGCCAGCAGCTTAGTGGGACAGGCCCAAGAGACCCAGTACTTC
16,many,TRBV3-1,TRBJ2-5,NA,CASSPARGRYQETQYF,TGTGCCAGCAGCCCGGCTAGGGGGAGGTACCAAGAGACCCAGTACTTC
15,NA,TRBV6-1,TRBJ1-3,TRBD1,CASSEPTGDGNTIYF,TGTGCCAGCAGTGAACCGACAGGGGATGGAAACACCATATATTTT
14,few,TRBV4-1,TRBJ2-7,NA,CASSHPGTLYEQYF,TGCGCCAGCAGCCACCCGGGGACCCTCTACGAGCAGTACTTC
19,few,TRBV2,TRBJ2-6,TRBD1,CASSEYLTGVNSGANVLTF,TGTGCCAGCAGTGAATATCTGACAGGGGTCAACTCTGGGGCCAACGTCCTGACTTTC
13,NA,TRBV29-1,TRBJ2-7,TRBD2,CSVSTSPYYEQYF,TGCAGCGTTTCGACTAGCCCTTACTACGAGCAGTACTTC
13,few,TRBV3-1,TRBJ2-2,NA,CATLLGPTGELFF,TGTGCCACGCTCCTGGGCCCCACCGGGGAGCTGTTTTTT
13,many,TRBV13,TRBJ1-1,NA,CASSLVGSQRAFF,TGTGCCAGCAGCTTAGTTGGGTCCCAGCGAGCTTTCTTT
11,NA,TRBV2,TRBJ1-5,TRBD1,CASSIDRAQHF,TGTGCCAGCAGTATCGACAGGGCCCAGCATTTT
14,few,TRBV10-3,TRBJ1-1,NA,CAIRYRDLNTEAFF,TGTGCCATCAGATACAGGGATTTGAACACTGAAGCTTTCTTT
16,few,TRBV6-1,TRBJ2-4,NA,CASTGAKTGAKNIQYF,TGTGCCAGCACCGGCGCGAAGACTGGGGCCAAAAACATTCAGTACTTC
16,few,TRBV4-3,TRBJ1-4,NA,CASSQVGSMPNEKLFF,TGCGCCAGCAGCCAAGTTGGGAGTATGCCTAATGAAAAACTGTTTTTT
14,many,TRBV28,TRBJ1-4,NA,CASRKGTTNEKLFF,TGTGCCAGCCGGAAGGGGACAACTAATGAAAAACTGTTTTTT
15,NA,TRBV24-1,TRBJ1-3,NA,CATSDTRDTDHTIYF,TGTGCCACCAGTGATACGCGGGACACGGATCACACCATATATTTT
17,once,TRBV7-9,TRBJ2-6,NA,CASSLSGLDSGANVLTF,TGTGCCAGCAGCTTATCGGGGCTAGACTCTGGGGCCAACGTCCTGACTTTC
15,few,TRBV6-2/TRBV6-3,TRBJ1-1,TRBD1,CARVLTGPGNTEAFF,TGTGCCAGAGTACTGACAGGGCCCGGGAACACTGAAGCTTTCTTT
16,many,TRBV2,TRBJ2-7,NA,CASRDPSGQKTYEQYF,TGTGCCAGCAGGGACCCCAGCGGGCAGAAAACCTACGAGCAGTACTTC
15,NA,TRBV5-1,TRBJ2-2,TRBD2,CASSWASGNTGELFF,TGCGCCAGCAGCTGGGCTAGCGGGAACACCGGGGAGCTGTTTTTT
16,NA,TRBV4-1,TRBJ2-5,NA,CASSQEVGGVQETQYF,TGCGCCAGCAGCCAAGAGGTCGGGGGAGTACAAGAGACCCAGTACTTC
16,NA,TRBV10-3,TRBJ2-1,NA,CAISEFPTGSGGEQFF,TGTGCCATCAGTGAGTTCCCCACGGGAAGCGGTGGTGAGCAGTTCTTC
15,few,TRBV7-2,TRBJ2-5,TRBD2,CASSSRGGLGETQYF,TGTGCCAGCAGCTCCCGCGGGGGGCTGGGTGAGACCCAGTACTTC
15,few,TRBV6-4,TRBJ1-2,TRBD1,CASSDSRTGIYGYTF,TGTGCCAGCAGTGACTCAAGGACAGGGATCTATGGCTACACCTTC
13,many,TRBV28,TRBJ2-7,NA,CASRVPQGGRQYF,TGTGCCAGCAGGGTACCCCAGGGAGGTCGGCAGTACTTC
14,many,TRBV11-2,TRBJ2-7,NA,CASTMRLLDYEQYF,TGTGCCAGCACGATGAGGTTACTTGACTACGAGCAGTACTTC
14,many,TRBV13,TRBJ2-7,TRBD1,CASSSPGTDYEQYF,TGTGCCAGCAGCTCACCCGGGACAGACTACGAGCAGTACTTC
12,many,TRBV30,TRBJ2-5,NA,CAWSGTEETQYF,TGTGCCTGGAGCGGGACCGAAGAGACCCAGTACTTC
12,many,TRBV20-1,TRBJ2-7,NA,CSASLTGVEQYF,TGCAGTGCTAGCCTCACCGGGGTCGAGCAGTACTTC
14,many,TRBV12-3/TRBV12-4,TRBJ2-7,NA,CASSPQVEPYEQYF,TGTGCCAGCAGTCCCCAGGTCGAACCCTACGAGCAGTACTTC
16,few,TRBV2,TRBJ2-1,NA,CASSRRVLTSYNEQFF,TGTGCCAGCAGTAGACGGGTTCTTACCTCCTACAATGAGCAGTTCTTC
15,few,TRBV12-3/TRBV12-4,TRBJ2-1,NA,CASSPGLPSLSEQFF,TGTGCCAGCAGTCCGGGACTCCCGTCACTCAGTGAGCAGTTCTTC
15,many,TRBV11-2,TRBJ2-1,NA,CASSPIASPSNEQFF,TGTGCCAGCAGCCCCATAGCTAGCCCGTCCAATGAGCAGTTCTTC
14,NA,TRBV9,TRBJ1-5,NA,CASSVSDSNQPQHF,TGTGCCAGCAGCGTATCAGACTCGAATCAGCCCCAGCATTTT
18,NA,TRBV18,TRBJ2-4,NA,CASSHPVGTQAYKNIQYF,TGTGCCAGCTCACACCCCGTAGGGACGCAAGCCTACAAAAACATTCAGTACTTC
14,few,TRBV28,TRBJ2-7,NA,CASSLWPSGLEQYF,TGTGCCAGCAGTTTATGGCCCTCAGGACTCGAGCAGTACTTC
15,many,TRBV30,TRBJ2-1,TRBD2,CAWSNSGRANNEQFF,TGTGCCTGGAGTAACAGCGGGAGGGCCAACAATGAGCAGTTCTTC